This T cell receptor beta chain was sequenced during a study of beta chain features in type 1 diabetes. Study findings and constraints: Reduced insertions and increased deletions marked VDJ junctions in type 1 diabetes patients. All four CD4+ subsets from Type 1 diabetes patients carried moderately but significantly shorter TCRB CDR3s.

This clone was observed a few times. Its target is unknown. Trimming cost V 3 bases and J 4 bases; bases outside gene matches: 7. The CDR3 is 16 amino acids. Germline V CDR1 and CDR2: LNHDA, SQIVND (reference sequence). Cell sorting via CD45RO/CCR7/CD25/CD127/CD95/CD27 was performed to obtain CD4+ naive, central memory, regulatory and stem cell-like memory cells. Sort purity for all populations was recorded as exceeding 98%. Since all of the isolated RNA was reverse transcribed, expressed TCRB transcripts were what got sequenced. Sequencing was performed with immunoSEQ multiplex PCR; in TCRdb, only in-frame clones are kept and a portion is missing. Of hundreds of thousands of clones in the sample, approximately 30% were seen once.

The sequence was obtained from a man younger than 35 in good health. The chain carries TRBV19 and TRBJ2-1; 9 nucleotides align to TRBD2. The specimen sequenced was naive CD4+ T cells from blood. In DNA, the CDR3 is TGTGCCAGTAGTATGGGACCTAGCGGGGTTTACAATGAGCAGTTCTTC. This codes for CASSMGPSGVYNEQFF.